A selection of T cell receptor beta chains follows, all from one sample in a study of cytomegalovirus exposure and HLA in healthy donors. Repertoires were generated with immunoSEQ multiplex PCR, while TCRdb's copy carries only in-frame clones and drops some. The sample comprises roughly 120,000 clones, about nine tenths of which are singletons, and 1.9% rests with the top ten. The sequenced sample was PBMCs. These receptors originate from a woman aged 18-29 years in good health and CMV-seronegative. Each CDR3 is given with its conserved first and last residue. A D gene is named only where the DNA matches it firmly. Expanded clones are given a class, and other clones once, few, many or no size at all.

DNA: TGTGCCAGCAGCCGCAGGGTCGACTATGGCTACACCTTC
CDR3: CASSRRVDYGYTF
V: TRBV14
D: -
J: TRBJ1-2
size: -

DNA: TGTGCCAGCTCACGGGGACAGGGGATTAGCAAGCCCCAGCATTTT
CDR3: CASSRGQGISKPQHF
V: TRBV18
D: TRBD1
J: TRBJ1-5
size: -

DNA: TGTGCCTGGACGTTCCAGGACATCTATGGCTACACCTTC
CDR3: CAWTFQDIYGYTF
V: TRBV30
D: -
J: TRBJ1-2
size: -

DNA: TGCAGTGCTAGCGCCGGCGAGCAGTACTTC
CDR3: CSASAGEQYF
V: TRBV20-1
D: -
J: TRBJ2-7
size: once

DNA: TGTGCCAGCAGCCCTGGACAGGGTTTCTCTGGGGCCAACGTCCTGACTTTC
CDR3: CASSPGQGFSGANVLTF
V: TRBV5-4
D: TRBD1
J: TRBJ2-6
size: -

DNA: TGTGCCAGTAGTATAGGGACCTACAGGGTTAATGAGCAGTTCTTC
CDR3: CASSIGTYRVNEQFF
V: TRBV19
D: -
J: TRBJ2-1
size: -

DNA: TGCGCCAGCAGCTTGGCCGGGAGCGGGGGAAGGGAGACCCAGTACTTC
CDR3: CASSLAGSGGRETQYF
V: TRBV5-1
D: TRBD2
J: TRBJ2-5
size: -

DNA: TGTGCCAGCAGTGAAACCGGACAGGGTCCAGGAGAGCAGTACTTC
CDR3: CASSETGQGPGEQYF
V: TRBV6-4
D: TRBD1
J: TRBJ2-7
size: -

DNA: TGCGCCAGCAGCTTGGGGCAGGTCTATTATGGCTACACCTTC
CDR3: CASSLGQVYYGYTF
V: TRBV5-1
D: -
J: TRBJ1-2
size: -

DNA: TGTGCCAGCAGTGATCACCGGGACAGGGGCCATGAGCAGTTCTTC
CDR3: CASSDHRDRGHEQFF
V: TRBV6-4
D: TRBD1
J: TRBJ2-1
size: once

DNA: TGTGCCAGCAGCCTGACAGTAAGCATCTCTGGAAACACCATATATTTT
CDR3: CASSLTVSISGNTIYF
V: TRBV7-2
D: -
J: TRBJ1-3
size: -

DNA: TGTGCCAGCAGCTTTGAGGCGGGAGGTCAGAAAAACATTCAGTACTTC
CDR3: CASSFEAGGQKNIQYF
V: TRBV7-3
D: TRBD2
J: TRBJ2-4
size: -

DNA: TGCGCCAGCAGCTTGTACAGGGGTATGGGAGTGGGCACTGAAGCTTTCTTT
CDR3: CASSLYRGMGVGTEAFF
V: TRBV5-1
D: TRBD1
J: TRBJ1-1
size: -

DNA: TGTGCCAGCAGTGAGAGGGTCGGGCGAGATACGCAGTATTTT
CDR3: CASSERVGRDTQYF
V: TRBV2
D: -
J: TRBJ2-3
size: -